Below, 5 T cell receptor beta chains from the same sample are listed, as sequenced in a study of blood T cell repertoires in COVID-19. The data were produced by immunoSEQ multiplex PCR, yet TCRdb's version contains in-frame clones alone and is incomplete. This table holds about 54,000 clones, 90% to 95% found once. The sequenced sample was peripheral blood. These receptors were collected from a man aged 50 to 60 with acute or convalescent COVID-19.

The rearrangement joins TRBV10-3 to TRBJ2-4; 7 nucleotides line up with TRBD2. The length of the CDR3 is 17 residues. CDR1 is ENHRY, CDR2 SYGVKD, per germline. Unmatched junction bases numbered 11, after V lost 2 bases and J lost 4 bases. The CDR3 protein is CAISEEVASGGKNIQYF. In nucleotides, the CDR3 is TGTGCCATCAGTGAGGAGGTGGCTAGCGGTGGGAAAAACATTCAGTACTTC.

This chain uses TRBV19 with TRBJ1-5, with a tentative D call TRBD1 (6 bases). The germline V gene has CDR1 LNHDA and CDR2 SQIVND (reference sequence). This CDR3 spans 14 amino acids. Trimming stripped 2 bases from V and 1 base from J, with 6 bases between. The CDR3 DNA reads TGTGCCAGTAGTATAACAGGGAGCAATCAGCCCCAGCATTTT. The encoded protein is CASSITGSNQPQHF.

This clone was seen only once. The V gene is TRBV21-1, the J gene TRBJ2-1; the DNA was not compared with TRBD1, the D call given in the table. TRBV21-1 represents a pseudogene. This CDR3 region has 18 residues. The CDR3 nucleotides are TGTGCCAGCAGCCCTAGTCCCGGGACAGGGAAGGGGGCCAATGAGCAGTTCTTC. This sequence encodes CASSPSPGTGKGANEQFF.

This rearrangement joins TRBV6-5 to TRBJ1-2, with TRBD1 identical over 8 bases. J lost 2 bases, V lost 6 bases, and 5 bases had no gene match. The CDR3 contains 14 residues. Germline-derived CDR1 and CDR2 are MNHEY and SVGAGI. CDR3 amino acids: CASRRTGRNYGYTF. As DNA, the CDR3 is TGTGCCAGCAGGCGGACAGGGCGCAACTATGGCTACACCTTC.

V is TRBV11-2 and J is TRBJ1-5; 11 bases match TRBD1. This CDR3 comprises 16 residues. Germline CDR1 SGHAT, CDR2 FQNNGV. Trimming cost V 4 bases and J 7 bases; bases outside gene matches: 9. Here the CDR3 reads CASSSKGQGARQPQHF. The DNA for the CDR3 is TGTGCCAGCAGCTCAAAAGGACAGGGGGCGCGACAGCCCCAGCATTTT. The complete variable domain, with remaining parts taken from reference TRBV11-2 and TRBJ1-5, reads EAGVAQSPRYKIIEKRQSVAFWCNPISGHATLYWYQQILGQGPKLLIQFQNNGVVDDSQLPKDRFSAERLKGVDSTLKIQPAKLEDSAVYLCASSSKGQGARQPQHFGDGTRLSIL.